This TCR beta chain was identified in a study of cytomegalovirus exposure and HLA in healthy donors. Vbeta (60) and Jbeta (13) primers were used in the PCR. Assay used: immunoSEQ multiplex PCR; TCRdb lists only in-frame clones, some missing. Of 95,000 to 150,000 clones listed, 75% to 90% are singletons. Germline CDR1 SGHRS, CDR2 YFSETQ. The CDR3 runs to 14 residues. J lost 3 bases, V lost 6 bases, and 7 bases had no gene match. Findings of the study overall: The classifier, whose performance was assessed in both the original and validation cohorts, reportedly diagnosed cytomegalovirus status with high specificity and sensitivity. Reported findings show TCR beta sequences accurately forecast HLA-A and HLA-B alleles in most subjects.

A note on this clone: The antigen is undetermined.

Sample: PBMCs. This TCR derives from a man aged 25-45 years in good health and CMV-seronegative. The V gene is TRBV5-1, the J gene TRBJ2-3; 7 nucleotides match TRBD1. CDR3 in amino acids: CASTVQGLTDTQYF. The CDR3 DNA follows: TGCGCCAGCACGGTACAGGGGTTGACAGATACGCAGTATTTT.